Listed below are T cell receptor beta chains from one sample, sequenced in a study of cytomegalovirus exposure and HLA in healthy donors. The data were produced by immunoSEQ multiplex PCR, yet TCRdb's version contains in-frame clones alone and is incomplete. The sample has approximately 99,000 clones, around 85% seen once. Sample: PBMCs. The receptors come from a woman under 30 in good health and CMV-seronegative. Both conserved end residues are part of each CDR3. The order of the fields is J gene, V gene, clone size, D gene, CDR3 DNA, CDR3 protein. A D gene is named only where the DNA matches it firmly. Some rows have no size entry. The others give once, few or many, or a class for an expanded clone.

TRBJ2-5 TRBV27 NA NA TGTGCCAGCAGCCCAACTCCGGGACACCCCCAAGAGACCCAGTACTTC CASSPTPGHPQETQYF
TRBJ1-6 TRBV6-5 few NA TGTGCCAGCAGTCCTAGGGGGTTTAATTCACCCCTCCACTTT CASSPRGFNSPLHF
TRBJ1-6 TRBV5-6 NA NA TGTGCCAGCAGCTTGTTGGACAGATATAATTCACCCCTCCACTTT CASSLLDRYNSPLHF
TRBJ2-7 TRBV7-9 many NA TGTGCCAGCAGCTTAGCGCCGAGGGCATTCGACGAGCAGTACTTC CASSLAPRAFDEQYF
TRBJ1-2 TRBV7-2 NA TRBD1 TGTGCCAGCAGCTTCGGGACAGCAGGAGTTGGCTACACCTTC CASSFGTAGVGYTF
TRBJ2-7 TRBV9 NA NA TGTGCCAGCAGCGTAGGCGTAACGAGCTCCTACGAGCAGTACTTC CASSVGVTSSYEQYF
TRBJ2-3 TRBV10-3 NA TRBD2 TGTGCCATCAGCGTAGGACTAGAGGCAGATACGCAGTATTTT CAISVGLEADTQYF
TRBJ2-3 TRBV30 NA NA TGTGCCTGGAAGAGGATCCCAGATACGCAGTATTTT CAWKRIPDTQYF
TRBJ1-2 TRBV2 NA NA TGTGCCAGCAGACTAGATGATGTGTTTCGGGACTATGGCTACACCTTC CASRLDDVFRDYGYTF
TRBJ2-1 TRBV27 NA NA TGTGCCAGCAGTTTTGGCACCAATGAGCAGTTCTTC CASSFGTNEQFF
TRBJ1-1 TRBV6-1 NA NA TGTGCCAGCAGCGTGGGCCCTGAAGCTTTCTTT CASSVGPEAFF
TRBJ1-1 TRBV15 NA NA TGTGCCACCAGCAGAGATCCGGGGGATGAAGCTTTCTTT CATSRDPGDEAFF
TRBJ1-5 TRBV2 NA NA TGTGCCAGCAGTGAGTACAGGGCGAGCAATCAGCCCCAGCATTTT CASSEYRASNQPQHF
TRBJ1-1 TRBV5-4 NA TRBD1 TGTGCCAGCAGCTTGGACGAGGACAGGGTAATGCCTGAAGCTTTCTTT CASSLDEDRVMPEAFF
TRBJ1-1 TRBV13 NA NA TGTGCCAGCTCCCATGGGGGGACGAACACTGAAGCTTTCTTT CASSHGGTNTEAFF
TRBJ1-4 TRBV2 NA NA TGTGCCAGCAGTGATACAGGGAGTGAAAAACTGTTTTTT CASSDTGSEKLFF
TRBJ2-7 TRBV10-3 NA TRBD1 TGTGCCATCAGTGCGGACAGGGGATACGAGCAGTACTTC CAISADRGYEQYF
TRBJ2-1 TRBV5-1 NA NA TGCGCCAGCAGCTTGCTGAGGGAGAATGAGCAGTTCTTC CASSLLRENEQFF
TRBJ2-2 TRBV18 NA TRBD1 TGTGCCAGCTCACCGCGACAGGGGATGGACACCGGGGAGCTGTTTTTT CASSPRQGMDTGELFF
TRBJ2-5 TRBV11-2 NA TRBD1 TGTGCCAGCAGCCCTGCGACAGGGTTTGTTGGGACCCAGTACTTC CASSPATGFVGTQYF
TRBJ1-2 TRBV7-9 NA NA TGTGCCAGCAGCTTAGGGGGGGGGAATGGCTACACCTTC CASSLGGGNGYTF
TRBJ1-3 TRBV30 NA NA TGTGCCTGGAGTCCGGGAGCCGGAAACACCATATATTTT CAWSPGAGNTIYF
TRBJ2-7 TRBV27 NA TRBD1 TGTGCCAGCTCCTTAGACAGGGGGCTCGAGCAGCACTTC CASSLDRGLEQHF
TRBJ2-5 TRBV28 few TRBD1 TGTGCCAGCAGTTTATTAACGGACAGGGGGGTCGGGGAGACCCAGTACTTC CASSLLTDRGVGETQYF
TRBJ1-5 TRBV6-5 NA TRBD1 TGTGCCAGCAGCCCGGGACAGGGATATGGTCAGCCCCAGCATTTT CASSPGQGYGQPQHF
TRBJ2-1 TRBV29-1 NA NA TGCAGCGCTACCTCATACAATGAGCAGTTCTTC CSATSYNEQFF
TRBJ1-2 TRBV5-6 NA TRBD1 TGTGCCAGCAGCCGCACCGGACAGGGGTATAGTGGTGGCTACACCTTC CASSRTGQGYSGGYTF
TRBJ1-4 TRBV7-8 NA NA TGTGCCAGCAGCTTACGGTTTGCAACTAATGAAAAACTGTTTTTT CASSLRFATNEKLFF
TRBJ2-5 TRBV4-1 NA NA TGCGCCAGCAGCCAAGAAGGCAGCGAGATAGAGACCCAGTACTTC CASSQEGSEIETQYF
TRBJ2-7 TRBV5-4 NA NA TGTGCCAGCAGCGGAACTGCAGGTGCCGACTCCTACGAGCAGTACTTC CASSGTAGADSYEQYF
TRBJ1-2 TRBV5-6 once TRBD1 TGTGCCAGCAGCTTGGGGGACAGTCTCTATGGCTACACCTTC CASSLGDSLYGYTF
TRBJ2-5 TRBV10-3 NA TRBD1 TGTGCCACCCAAGGGGGCCCCCAAGAGACCCAGTACTTC CATQGGPQETQYF
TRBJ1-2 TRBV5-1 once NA TGCGCCAGCAGCCCGGACAGCTCTGGACGCTATGGCTACACCTTC CASSPDSSGRYGYTF
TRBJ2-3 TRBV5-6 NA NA TGTGCCAGCAGCGGGGCTGGGGGGGCTAGCACAGATACGCAGTATTTT CASSGAGGASTDTQYF
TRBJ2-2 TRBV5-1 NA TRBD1 TGCGCCAGCAGCTTACCGGGACAGGGACCTTCCGGGGAGCTGTTTTTT CASSLPGQGPSGELFF
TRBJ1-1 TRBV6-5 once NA TGTGCCAGCAGAGTAACCGGGACTACGAACACTGAAGCTTTCTTT CASRVTGTTNTEAFF
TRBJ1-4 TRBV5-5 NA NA TGTGCCAGCAGCTCAACTCCGGGACTGATTAATGAAAAACTGTTTTTT CASSSTPGLINEKLFF
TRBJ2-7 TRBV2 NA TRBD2 TGTGCCTCCAGACTAGCGGGGTCCTACGAGCAGTACTTC CASRLAGSYEQYF
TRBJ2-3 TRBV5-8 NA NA TGTGCCAGCAGCAGGCTAGGGTCTAGCCCTCCAGATACGCAGTATTTT CASSRLGSSPPDTQYF
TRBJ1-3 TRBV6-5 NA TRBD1 TGTGCCAGCAGTTACGGACAGGGTGAAGTTGGAAACACCATATATTTT CASSYGQGEVGNTIYF
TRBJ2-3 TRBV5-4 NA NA TGTGCCAGCAGTAAGGAGGCGATACAGTATTTT CASSKEAIQYF
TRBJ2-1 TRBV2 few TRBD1 TGTGCCAGCAGGACAGGGGGCTACAATGAGCAGTTCTTC CASRTGGYNEQFF
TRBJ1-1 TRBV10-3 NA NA TGTGCCATCAGGGCAGGGGAGGGGAACACTGAAGCTTTCTTT CAIRAGEGNTEAFF
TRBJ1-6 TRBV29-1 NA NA TGCAGCGTCAGGACAGATTATAATTCACCCCTCCACTTT CSVRTDYNSPLHF
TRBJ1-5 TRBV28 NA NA TGTGCCAGCAGTTTTACGGGGTCTTATAGCAATCAGCCCCAGCATTTT CASSFTGSYSNQPQHF
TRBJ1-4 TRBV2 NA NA TGTGCCAGCAGTGTTTCAGAGGGGGTGGGTGAAAAACTGTTTTTT CASSVSEGVGEKLFF
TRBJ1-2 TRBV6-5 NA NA TGTGCCAGCAGCCAGAACGGGGGCTATGGCTACACCTTC CASSQNGGYGYTF
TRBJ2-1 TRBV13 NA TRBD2 TGTGCCAGCAGCAAGAGCGGGGGGGGTTACAATGAGCAGTTCTTC CASSKSGGGYNEQFF
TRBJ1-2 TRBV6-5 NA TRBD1 TGTGCCAGCAGCCCGGGGACAGGGGGCTTCGGCTACACCTTC CASSPGTGGFGYTF
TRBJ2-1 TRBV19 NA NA TGTGCCAGTAGTCTCAGACTGAATGAGCAGTTCTTC CASSLRLNEQFF
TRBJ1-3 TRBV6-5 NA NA TGTGCCAGCAGTTACACGTCGGCTGGAAACACCATATATTTT CASSYTSAGNTIYF
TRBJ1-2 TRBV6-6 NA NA TGTGCCAGCAGTTACCCGGGCGGGGGTGGCAACTATGGCTACACCTTC CASSYPGGGGNYGYTF
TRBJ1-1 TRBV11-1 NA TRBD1 TGTGCCAGCAGCGCGAGCCGTACAGGGGTAGAAGCTTTCTTT CASSASRTGVEAFF
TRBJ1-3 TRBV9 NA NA TGTGCCAGCAGCCCAAACAACGGAAACACCATATATTTT CASSPNNGNTIYF
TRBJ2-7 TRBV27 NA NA TGTGCCAGCAGTACCGGCGGCGGGGCCTACGAGCAGTACTTC CASSTGGGAYEQYF
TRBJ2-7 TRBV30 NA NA TGTGCCTGGAGTAAGGGAGCCCCGAACTACGAGCAGTACTTC CAWSKGAPNYEQYF
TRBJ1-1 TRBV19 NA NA TGTGCCAGTAGTAAGGGGTTCCTAATGACTGAAGCTTTCTTT CASSKGFLMTEAFF
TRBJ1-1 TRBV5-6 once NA TGTGCCAGCAGCTTGGGGGGGCCTCCTGAAGCTTTCTTT CASSLGGPPEAFF
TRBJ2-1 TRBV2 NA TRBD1 TGTGCCAGCAGATCCGGGACAGGCGCCTACTACAATGAGCAGTTCTTC CASRSGTGAYYNEQFF
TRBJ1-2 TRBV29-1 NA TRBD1 TGCAGCGTCGAGAGAGGGACAGCTTTCTATGGCTACACCTTC CSVERGTAFYGYTF